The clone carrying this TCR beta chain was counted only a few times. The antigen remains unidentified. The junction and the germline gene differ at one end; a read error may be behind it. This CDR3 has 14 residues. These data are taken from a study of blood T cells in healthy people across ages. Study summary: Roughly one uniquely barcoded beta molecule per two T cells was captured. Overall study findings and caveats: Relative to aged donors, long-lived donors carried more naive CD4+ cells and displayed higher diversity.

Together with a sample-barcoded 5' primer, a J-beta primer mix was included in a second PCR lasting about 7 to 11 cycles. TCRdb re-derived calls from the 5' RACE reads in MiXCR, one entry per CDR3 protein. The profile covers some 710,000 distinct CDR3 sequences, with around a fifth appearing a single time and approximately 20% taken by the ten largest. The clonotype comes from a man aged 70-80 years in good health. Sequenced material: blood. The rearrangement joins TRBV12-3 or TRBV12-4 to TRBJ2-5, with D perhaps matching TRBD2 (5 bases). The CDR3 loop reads CASSPGYWATSAFF. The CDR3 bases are TGTGCCAGCAGCCCGGGTTATTGGGCCACTAGTGCGTTCTTC.